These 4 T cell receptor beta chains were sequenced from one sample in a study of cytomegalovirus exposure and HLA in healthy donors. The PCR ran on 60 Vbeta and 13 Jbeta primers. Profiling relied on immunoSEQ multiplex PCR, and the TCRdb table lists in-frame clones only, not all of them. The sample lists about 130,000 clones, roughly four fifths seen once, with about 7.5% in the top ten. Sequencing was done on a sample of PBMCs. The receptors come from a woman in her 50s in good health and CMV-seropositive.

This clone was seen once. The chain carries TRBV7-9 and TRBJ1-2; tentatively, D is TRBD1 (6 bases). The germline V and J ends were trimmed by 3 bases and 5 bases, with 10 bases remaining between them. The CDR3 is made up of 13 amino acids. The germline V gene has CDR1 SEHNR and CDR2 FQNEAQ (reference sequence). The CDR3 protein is CASSFRGRYGYTF. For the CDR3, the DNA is TGTGCCAGCAGCTTTAGGGGGAGATATGGCTACACCTTC. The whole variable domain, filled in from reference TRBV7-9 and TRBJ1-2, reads DTGVSQNPRHKITKRGQNVTFRCDPISEHNRLYWYRQTLGQGPEFLTYFQNEAQLEKSRLLSDRFSAERPKGSFSTLEIQRTEQGDSAMYLCASSFRGRYGYTFGSGTRLTVV.

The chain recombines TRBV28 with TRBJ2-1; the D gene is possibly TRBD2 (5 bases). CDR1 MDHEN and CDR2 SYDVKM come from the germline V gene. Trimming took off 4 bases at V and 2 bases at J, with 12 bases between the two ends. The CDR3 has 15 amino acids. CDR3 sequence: CASSYLSGTYNEQFF. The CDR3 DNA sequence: TGTGCCAGCAGTTATTTATCGGGGACCTACAATGAGCAGTTCTTC. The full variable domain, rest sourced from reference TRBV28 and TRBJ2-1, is DVKVTQSSRYLVKRTGEKVFLECVQDMDHENMFWYRQDPGLGLRLIYFSYDVKMKEKGDIPEGYSVSREKKERFSLILESASTNQTSMYLCASSYLSGTYNEQFFGPGTRLTVL.

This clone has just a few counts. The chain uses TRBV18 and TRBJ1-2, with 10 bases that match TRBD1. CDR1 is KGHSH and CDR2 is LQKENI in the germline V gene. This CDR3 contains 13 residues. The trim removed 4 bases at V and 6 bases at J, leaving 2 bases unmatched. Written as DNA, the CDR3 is TGTGCCAGCTCACAGGGGACAGGGGATGGCTACACCTTC. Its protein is CASSQGTGDGYTF.

For the CDR3, the DNA is TGTGCCAGCTCACCAGCACTAGCGGGAGAGAGCTCCTACAATGAGCAGTTCTTC. Translated, it gives CASSPALAGESSYNEQFF. This chain connects TRBV18 to TRBJ2-1, with TRBD2 identical over 11 bases. This CDR3 is 18 amino acids long. V was clipped by 2 bases and J by 0 bases; unmatched bases: 6. Looked up from germline, CDR1 is KGHSH and CDR2 is LQKENI.